This T cell receptor beta chain was observed in a study of T cell responses to AZD1222 COVID-19 vaccine. Broader study findings: Just a handful of people given AZD1222 tested seropositive at baseline. CD4 TCRs associated with vaccination spanned spike, dominating at 160-218 and 743-854. Females made up more of the donors, who were largely white British, and clonal diversity may have come out too low.

V lost 0 bases and J lost 0, with 9 bases in between. Germline V gives CDR1 LGHNA, CDR2 YNFKEQ. CDR3 length equals 16 residues. Only in-frame clones appear in the TCRdb table, and some are missing; sequencing was by immunoSEQ multiplex PCR. The table records tens of thousands of clones, 87% of them present only once. About this clone: As yet, its antigen is unknown.

The sequence was obtained from an adult who received the AZD1222 COVID-19 vaccine. The chain uses TRBV4-2 and TRBJ2-1; the D is unclear. The sample here was peripheral blood, taken 28 days after the second AZD1222 dose. This chain's CDR3 is CASSQDMASSYNEQFF. The CDR3 DNA reads TGTGCCAGCAGCCAAGACATGGCAAGCTCCTACAATGAGCAGTTCTTC.